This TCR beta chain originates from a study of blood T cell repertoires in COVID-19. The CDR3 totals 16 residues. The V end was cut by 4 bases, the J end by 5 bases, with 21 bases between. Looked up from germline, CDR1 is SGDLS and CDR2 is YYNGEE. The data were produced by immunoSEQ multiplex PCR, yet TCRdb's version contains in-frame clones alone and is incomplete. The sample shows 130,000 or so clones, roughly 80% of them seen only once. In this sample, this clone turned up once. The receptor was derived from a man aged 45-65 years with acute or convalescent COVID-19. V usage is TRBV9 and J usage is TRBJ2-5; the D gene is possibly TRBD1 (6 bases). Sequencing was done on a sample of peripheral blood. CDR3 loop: CASSPDGTHRRETQYF. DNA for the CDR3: TGTGCCAGCAGCCCAGACGGGACACACCGTCGGGAGACCCAGTACTTC.